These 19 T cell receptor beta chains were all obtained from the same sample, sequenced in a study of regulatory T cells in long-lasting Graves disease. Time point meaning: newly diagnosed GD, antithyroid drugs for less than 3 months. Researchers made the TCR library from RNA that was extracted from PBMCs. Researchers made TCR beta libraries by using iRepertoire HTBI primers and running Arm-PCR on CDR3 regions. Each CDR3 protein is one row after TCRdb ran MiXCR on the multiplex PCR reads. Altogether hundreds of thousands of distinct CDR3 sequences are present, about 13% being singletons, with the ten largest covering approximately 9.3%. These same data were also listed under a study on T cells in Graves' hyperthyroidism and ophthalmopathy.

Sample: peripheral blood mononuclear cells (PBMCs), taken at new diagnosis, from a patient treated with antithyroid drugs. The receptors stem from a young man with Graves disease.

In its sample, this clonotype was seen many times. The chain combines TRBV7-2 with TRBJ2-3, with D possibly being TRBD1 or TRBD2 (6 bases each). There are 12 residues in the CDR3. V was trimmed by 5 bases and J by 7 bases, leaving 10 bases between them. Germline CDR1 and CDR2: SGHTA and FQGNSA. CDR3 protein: CASSPGAHTQYF. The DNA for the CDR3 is TGTGCCAGCAGCCCGGGGGCTCATACGCAGTATTTT.

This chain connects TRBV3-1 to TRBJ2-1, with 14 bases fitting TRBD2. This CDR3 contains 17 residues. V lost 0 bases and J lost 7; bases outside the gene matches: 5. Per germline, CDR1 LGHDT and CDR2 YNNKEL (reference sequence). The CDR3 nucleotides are TGTGCCAGCAGCCAAGAGGGGACTAGCGGGAGCAAGAATGAGCAGTTCTTC. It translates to CASSQEGTSGSKNEQFF.

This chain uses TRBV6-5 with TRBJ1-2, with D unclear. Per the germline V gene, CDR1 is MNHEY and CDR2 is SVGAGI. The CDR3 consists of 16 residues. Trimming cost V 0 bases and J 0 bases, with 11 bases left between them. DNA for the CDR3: TGTGCCAGCAGTTACTCGAGAGCCCTAGCTAACTATGGCTACACCTTC. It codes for CASSYSRALANYGYTF.

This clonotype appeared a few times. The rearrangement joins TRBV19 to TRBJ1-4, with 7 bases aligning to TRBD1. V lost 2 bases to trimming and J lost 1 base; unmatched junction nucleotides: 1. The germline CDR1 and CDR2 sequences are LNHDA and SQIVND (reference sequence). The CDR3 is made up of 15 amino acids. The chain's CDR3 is CASSIRDRTNEKLFF. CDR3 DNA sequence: TGTGCCAGTAGTATACGGGACAGAACTAATGAAAAACTGTTTTTT.

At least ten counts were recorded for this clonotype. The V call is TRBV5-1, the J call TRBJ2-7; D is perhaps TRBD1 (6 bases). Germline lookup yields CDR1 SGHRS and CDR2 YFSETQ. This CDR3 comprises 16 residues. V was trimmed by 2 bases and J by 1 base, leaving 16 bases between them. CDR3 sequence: CASSLHTGHLSYEQYF. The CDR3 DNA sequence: TGCGCCAGCAGCTTACATACAGGGCACCTTTCCTACGAGCAGTACTTC.

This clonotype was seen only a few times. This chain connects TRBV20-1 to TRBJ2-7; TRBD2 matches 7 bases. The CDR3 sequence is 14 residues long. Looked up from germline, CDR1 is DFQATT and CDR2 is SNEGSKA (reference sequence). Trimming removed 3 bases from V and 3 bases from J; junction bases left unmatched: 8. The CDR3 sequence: CSASKSSGVYEQYF. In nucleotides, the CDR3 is TGCAGTGCTAGTAAGTCTAGCGGAGTCTACGAGCAGTACTTC.

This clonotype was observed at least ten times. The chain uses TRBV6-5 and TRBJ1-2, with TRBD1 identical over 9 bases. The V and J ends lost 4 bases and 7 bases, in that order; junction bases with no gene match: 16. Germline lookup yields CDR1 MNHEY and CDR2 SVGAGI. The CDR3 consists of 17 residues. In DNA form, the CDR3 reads TGTGCCAGCAGTTCAAGTCTAAGACAGGGGGAAATAACTGGCTACACCTTC. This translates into CASSSSLRQGEITGYTF.

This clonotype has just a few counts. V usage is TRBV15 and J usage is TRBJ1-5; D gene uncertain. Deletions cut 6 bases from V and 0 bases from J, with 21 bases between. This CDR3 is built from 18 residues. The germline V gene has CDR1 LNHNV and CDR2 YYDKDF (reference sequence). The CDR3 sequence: CATRTGEGLGYSNQPQHF. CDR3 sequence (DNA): TGTGCCACCAGGACGGGCGAAGGCTTGGGGTATAGCAATCAGCCCCAGCATTTT.

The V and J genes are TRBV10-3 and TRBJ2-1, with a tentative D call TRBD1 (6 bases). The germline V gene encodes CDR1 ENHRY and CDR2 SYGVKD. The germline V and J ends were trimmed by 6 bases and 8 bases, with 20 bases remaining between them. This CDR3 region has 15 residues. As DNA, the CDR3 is TGTGCCATCAGGGACCGGGACACGACTGGCGATGAGCAGTTCTTC. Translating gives CAIRDRDTTGDEQFF.

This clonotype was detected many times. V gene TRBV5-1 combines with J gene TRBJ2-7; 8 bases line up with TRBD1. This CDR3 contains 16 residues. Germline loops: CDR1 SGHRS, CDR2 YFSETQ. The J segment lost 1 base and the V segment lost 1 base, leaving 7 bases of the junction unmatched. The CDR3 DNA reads TGCGCCAGCAGCTTGTTCGGCAGGGGGCTTTCCTACGAGCAGTACTTC. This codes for CASSLFGRGLSYEQYF.

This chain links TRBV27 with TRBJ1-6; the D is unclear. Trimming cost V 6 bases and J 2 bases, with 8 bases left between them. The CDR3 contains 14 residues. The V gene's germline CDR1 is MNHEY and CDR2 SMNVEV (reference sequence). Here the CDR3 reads CASSPLTYNSPLHF. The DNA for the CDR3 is TGTGCCAGCAGCCCTCTTACCTATAATTCACCCCTCCACTTT.

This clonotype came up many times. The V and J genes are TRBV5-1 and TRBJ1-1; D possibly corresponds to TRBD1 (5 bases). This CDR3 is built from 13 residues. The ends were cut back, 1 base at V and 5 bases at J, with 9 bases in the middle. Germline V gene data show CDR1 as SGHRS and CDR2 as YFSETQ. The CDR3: CASSLTEGTEAFF. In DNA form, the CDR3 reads TGCGCCAGCAGCTTGACGGAGGGGACTGAAGCTTTCTTT.

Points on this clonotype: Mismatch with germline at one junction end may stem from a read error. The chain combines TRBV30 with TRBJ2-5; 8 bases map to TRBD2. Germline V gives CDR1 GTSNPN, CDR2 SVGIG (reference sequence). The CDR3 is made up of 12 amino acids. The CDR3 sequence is CAWSLPGGIQCF. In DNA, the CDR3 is TGTGCCTGGAGTCTCCCGGGGGGGATCCAGTGCTTC.

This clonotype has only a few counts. CDR3 bases: TGTGCTAGTGGTGGACAGGGGAACGAGCAGTACTTC. Protein product: CASGGQGNEQYF. The J gene is TRBJ2-3, the V gene TRBV12-5; 9 bases are shared with TRBD1. The DNA end lines up better with TRBJ2-7; the J call may be wrong. The CDR3 covers 12 residues. Germline CDR1 and CDR2: LGHNT and FRNRAP.

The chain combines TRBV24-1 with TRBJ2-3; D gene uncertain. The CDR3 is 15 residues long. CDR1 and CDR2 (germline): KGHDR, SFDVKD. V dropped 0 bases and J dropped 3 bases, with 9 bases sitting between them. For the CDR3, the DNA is TGTGCCACCAGTGATTTGTGGGGTAGGACAGATACGCAGTATTTT. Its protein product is CATSDLWGRTDTQYF.

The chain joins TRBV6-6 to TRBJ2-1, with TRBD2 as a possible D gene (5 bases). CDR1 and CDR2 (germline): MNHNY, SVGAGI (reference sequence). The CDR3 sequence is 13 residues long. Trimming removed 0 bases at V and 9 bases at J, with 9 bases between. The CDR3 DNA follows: TGTGCCAGCAGTTACTCGAGGGTAGGTGAGCAGTTCTTC. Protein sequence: CASSYSRVGEQFF.

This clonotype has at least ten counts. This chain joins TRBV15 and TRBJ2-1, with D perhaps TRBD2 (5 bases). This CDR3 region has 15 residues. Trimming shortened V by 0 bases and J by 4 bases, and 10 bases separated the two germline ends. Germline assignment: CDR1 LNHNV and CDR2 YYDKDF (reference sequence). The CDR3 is CATSRDGLLYNEQFF. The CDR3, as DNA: TGTGCCACCAGCAGAGATGGACTTTTATACAATGAGCAGTTCTTC.

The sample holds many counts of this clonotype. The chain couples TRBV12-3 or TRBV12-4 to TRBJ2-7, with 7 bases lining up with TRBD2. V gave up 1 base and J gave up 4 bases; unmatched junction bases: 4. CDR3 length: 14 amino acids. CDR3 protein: CASSLGDYAYEQYF. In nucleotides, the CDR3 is TGTGCCAGCAGTTTAGGGGACTATGCTTACGAGCAGTACTTC.

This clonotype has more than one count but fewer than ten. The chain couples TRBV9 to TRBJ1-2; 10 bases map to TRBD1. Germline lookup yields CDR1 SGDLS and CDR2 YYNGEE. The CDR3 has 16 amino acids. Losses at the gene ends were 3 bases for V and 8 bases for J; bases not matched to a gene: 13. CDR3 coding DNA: TGTGCCAGCAGCGAGAACCCGGGACAGGGGCTTCGCGGCTACACCTTC. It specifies CASSENPGQGLRGYTF.